This TCR beta chain derives from a study of OX40 agonist ivuxolimab in advanced cancers. At the level of the study: Patients were treated with intravenous ivuxolimab, dosed at 0.01 to 10 mg/kg and infused every 2 weeks. Melanoma, hepatocellular carcinoma, head and neck or renal cell cancer occurred in dose-escalation patients. Anti-PD-1, anti-PD-L1 or anti-CTLA-4 therapy given earlier was allowed, and around 40% had some.

Prior autoimmune disease or systemic immunosuppression barred patients. Trimming took 6 bases from V and 9 from J, leaving 4 bases between them. CDR3 length equals 9 residues. Germline assignment: CDR1 MRHNA and CDR2 SNTAGT. Here immunoSEQ multiplex PCR was the method, and the copy in TCRdb shows in-frame clones only, minus some. The data show 30,000 to 40,000 clones, about 92% seen once. The V and J genes are TRBV6-4 and TRBJ2-3; no reliable D call. This specimen consisted of CD4+ or CD8+ T cells sorted from blood, obtained in a trial of the OX40 agonist ivuxolimab. The clonotype was recovered from an adult with an advanced solid tumor such as melanoma, head and neck, liver or kidney cancer. In DNA form, the CDR3 reads TGTGCCAGCAGCCTCACGCAGTATTTT. Its translation is CASSLTQYF.